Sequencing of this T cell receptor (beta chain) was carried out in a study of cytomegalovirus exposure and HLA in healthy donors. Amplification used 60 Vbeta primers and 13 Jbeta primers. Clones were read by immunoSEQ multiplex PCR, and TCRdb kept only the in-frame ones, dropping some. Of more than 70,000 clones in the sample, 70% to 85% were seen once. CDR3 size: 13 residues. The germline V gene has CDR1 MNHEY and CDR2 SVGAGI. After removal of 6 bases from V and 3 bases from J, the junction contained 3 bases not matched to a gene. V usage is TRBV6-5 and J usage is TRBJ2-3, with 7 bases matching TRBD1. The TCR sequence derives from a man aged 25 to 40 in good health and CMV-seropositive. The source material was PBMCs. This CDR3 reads CASRVRGTDTQYF. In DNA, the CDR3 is TGTGCCAGCAGAGTCAGGGGGACAGATACGCAGTATTTT.